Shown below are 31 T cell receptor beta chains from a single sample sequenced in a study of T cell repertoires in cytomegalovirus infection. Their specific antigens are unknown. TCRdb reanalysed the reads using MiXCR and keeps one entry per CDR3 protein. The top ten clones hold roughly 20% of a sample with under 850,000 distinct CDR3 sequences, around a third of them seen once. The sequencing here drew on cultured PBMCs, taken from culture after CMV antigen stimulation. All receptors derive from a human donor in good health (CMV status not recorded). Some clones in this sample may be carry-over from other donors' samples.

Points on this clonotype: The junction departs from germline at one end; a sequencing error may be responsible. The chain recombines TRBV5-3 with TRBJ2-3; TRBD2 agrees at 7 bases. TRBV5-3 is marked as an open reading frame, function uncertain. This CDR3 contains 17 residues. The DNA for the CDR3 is TGTGCCAGCAGCTTGGGAGTCCTAGCGGAGAGCACAGATACGCAGTATTTT. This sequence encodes CASSLGVLAESTDTQYF.

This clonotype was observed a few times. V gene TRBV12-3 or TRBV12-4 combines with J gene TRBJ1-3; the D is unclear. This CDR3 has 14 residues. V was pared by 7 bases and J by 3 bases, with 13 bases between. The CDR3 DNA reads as TGTGCCAGCAACTTCTACGTGAATGGAAACACCATATATTTT. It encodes CASNFYVNGNTIYF.

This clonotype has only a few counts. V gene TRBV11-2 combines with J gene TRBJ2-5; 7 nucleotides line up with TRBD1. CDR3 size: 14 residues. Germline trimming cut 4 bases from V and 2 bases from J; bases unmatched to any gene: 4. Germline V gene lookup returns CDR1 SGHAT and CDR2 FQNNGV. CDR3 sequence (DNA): TGTGCCAGCAGCTCCGGGACAGCACAAGAGACCCAGTACTTC. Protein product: CASSSGTAQETQYF.

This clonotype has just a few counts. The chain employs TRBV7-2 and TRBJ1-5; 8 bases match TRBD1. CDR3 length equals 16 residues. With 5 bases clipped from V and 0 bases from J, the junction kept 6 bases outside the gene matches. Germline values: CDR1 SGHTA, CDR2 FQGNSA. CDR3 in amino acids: CASSRRTGYSNQPQHF. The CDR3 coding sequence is TGTGCCAGCAGCCGGAGGACAGGGTATAGCAATCAGCCCCAGCATTTT.

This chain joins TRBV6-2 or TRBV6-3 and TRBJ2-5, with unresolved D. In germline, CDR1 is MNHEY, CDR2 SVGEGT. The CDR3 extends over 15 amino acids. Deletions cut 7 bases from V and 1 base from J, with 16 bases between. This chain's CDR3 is CASTFWRQPQETQYF. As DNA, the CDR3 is TGTGCCAGCACCTTTTGGCGACAACCCCAAGAGACCCAGTACTTC.

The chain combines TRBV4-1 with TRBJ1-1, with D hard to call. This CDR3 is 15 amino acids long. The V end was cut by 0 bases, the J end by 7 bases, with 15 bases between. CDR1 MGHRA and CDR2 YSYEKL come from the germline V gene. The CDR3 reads CASSQDSPIWYEAFF. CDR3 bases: TGCGCCAGCAGCCAAGATAGTCCAATCTGGTATGAAGCTTTCTTT.

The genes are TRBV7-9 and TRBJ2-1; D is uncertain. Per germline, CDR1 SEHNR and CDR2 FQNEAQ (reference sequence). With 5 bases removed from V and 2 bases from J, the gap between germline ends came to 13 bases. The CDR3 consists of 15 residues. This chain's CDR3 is CASSLGIAPYNEQFF. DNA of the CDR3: TGTGCCAGCAGCCTAGGAATAGCTCCCTACAATGAGCAGTTCTTC.

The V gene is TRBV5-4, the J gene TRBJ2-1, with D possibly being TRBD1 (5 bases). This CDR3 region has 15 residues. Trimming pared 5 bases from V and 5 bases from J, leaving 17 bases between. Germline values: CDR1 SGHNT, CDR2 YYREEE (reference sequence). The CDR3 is CASRWGRDFDNEQFF. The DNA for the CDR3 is TGTGCCAGCAGGTGGGGCAGGGATTTCGACAATGAGCAGTTCTTC.

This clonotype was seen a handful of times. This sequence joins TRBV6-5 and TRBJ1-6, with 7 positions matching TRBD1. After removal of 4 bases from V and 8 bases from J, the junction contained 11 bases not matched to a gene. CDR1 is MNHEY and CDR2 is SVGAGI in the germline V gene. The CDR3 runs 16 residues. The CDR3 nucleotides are TGTGCCAGCAGTTTCACCTGGACAGGAGAAGATTCACCCCTCCACTTT. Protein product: CASSFTWTGEDSPLHF.

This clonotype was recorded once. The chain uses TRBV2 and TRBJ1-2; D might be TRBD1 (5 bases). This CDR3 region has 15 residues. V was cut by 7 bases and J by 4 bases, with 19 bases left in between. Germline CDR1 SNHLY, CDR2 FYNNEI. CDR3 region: CASKTRIFGGYGYTF. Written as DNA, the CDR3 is TGTGCCAGCAAAACGCGAATATTCGGGGGCTATGGCTACACCTTC. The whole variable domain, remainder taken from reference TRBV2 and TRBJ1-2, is EPEVTQTPSHQVTQMGQEVILRCVPISNHLYFYWYRQILGQKVEFLVSFYNNEISEKSEIFDDQFSVERPDGSNFTLKIRSTKLEDSAMYFCASKTRIFGGYGYTFGSGTRLTVV.

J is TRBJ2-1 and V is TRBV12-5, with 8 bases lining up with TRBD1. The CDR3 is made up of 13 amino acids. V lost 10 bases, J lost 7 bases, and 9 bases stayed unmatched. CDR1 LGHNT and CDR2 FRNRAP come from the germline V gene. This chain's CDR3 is CATQGALRNEQFF. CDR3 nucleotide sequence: TGTGCTACTCAGGGGGCGTTAAGGAATGAGCAGTTCTTC. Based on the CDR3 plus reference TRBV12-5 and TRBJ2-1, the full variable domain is DARVTQTPRHKVTEMGQEVTMRCQPILGHNTVFWYRQTMMQGLELLAYFRNRAPLDDSGMPKDRFSAEMPDATLATLKIQPSEPRDSAVYFCATQGALRNEQFFGPGTRLTVL.

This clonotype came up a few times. CDR3: CASTSESDTQYF. CDR3 sequence (DNA): TGTGCCAGCACCTCCGAGTCAGATACGCAGTATTTT. The rearrangement links TRBV7-9 to TRBJ2-3; D is unclear. The CDR3 is made up of 12 amino acids. Germline CDR1 and CDR2: SEHNR and FQNEAQ (reference sequence). Between the trimmed V and J ends, which lost 7 bases and 4 bases, there was a span of 9 bases.

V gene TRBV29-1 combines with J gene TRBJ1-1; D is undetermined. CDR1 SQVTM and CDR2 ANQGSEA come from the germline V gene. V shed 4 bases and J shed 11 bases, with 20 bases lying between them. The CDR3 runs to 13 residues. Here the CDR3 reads CSVGLVDRPRAFF. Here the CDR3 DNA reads TGCAGCGTTGGCCTCGTGGACCGCCCTCGGGCTTTCTTT.

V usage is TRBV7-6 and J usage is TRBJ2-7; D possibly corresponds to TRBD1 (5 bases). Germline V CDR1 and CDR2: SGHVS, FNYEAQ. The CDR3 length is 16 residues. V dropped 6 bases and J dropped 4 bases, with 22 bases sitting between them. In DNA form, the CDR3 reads TGTGCCAGCAGTTCCACCCGAGGCAGGGCCCTTTACGAGCAGTACTTC. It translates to CASSSTRGRALYEQYF.

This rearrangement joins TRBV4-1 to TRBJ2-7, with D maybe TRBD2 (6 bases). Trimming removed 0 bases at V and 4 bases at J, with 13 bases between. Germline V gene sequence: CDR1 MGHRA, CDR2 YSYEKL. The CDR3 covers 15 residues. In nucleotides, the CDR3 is TGCGCCAGCAGCCAAGACTGGGGGGTTGGTTACGAGCAGTACTTC. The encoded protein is CASSQDWGVGYEQYF.

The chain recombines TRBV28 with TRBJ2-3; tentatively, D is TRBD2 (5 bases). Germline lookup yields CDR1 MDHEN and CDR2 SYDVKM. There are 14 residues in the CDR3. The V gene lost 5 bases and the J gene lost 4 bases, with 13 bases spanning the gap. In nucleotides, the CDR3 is TGTGCCAGCAGTCCCATCAGCGGCGCAGATACGCAGTATTTT. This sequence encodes CASSPISGADTQYF. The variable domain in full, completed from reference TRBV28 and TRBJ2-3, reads DVKVTQSSRYLVKRTGEKVFLECVQDMDHENMFWYRQDPGLGLRLIYFSYDVKMKEKGDIPEGYSVSREKKERFSLILESASTNQTSMYLCASSPISGADTQYFGPGTRLTVL.

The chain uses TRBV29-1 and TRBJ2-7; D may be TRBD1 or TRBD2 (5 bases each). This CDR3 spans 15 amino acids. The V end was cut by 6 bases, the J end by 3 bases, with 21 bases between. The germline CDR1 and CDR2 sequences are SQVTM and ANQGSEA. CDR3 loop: CSVGPPGAGYYEQYF. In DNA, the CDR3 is TGCAGCGTAGGGCCCCCTGGGGCGGGTTACTACGAGCAGTACTTC.

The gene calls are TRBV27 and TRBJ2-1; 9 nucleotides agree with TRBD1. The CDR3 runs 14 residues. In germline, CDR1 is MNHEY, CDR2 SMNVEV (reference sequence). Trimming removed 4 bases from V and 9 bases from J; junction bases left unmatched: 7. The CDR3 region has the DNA TGTGCCAGCAGTTGGGGACAGGGTAAGGGTGAGCAGTTCTTC. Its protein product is CASSWGQGKGEQFF.

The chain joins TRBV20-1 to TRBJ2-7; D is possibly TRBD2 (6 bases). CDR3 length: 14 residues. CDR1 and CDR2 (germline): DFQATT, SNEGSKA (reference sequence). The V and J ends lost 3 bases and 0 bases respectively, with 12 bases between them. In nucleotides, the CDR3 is TGCAGTGCTAGCGACGGAGGGGCCTCCTACGAGCAGTACTTC. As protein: CSASDGGASYEQYF.

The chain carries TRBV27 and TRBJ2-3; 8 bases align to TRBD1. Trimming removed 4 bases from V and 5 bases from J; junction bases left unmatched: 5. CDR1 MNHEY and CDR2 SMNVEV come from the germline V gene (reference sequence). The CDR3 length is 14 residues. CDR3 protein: CASSSHRGKDTQYF. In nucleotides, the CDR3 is TGTGCCAGCAGTTCCCACAGGGGGAAAGATACGCAGTATTTT.

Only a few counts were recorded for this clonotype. Here the CDR3 DNA reads TGCAGTGCAGATCTAGCGGGGGTGCGGGGGTATTTT. It translates to CSADLAGVRGYF. This rearrangement joins TRBV20-1 to TRBJ2-3; TRBD2 matches 10 bases. Germline V gene lookup returns CDR1 DFQATT and CDR2 SNEGSKA (reference sequence). V trimming: 6 bases; J trimming: 14 bases; junction bases outside the gene matches: 11. There are 12 residues in the CDR3.

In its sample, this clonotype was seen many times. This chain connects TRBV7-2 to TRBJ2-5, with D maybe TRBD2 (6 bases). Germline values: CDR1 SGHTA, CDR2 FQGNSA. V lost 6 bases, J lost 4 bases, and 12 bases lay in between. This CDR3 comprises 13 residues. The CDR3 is CASRTGGSETQYF. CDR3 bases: TGTGCCAGCAGAACCGGAGGGTCAGAGACCCAGTACTTC.

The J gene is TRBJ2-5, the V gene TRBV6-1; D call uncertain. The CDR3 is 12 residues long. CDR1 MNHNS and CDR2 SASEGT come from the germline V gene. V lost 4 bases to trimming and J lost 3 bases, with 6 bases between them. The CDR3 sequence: CASSARKETQYF. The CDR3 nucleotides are TGTGCCAGCAGTGCCAGGAAAGAGACCCAGTACTTC.

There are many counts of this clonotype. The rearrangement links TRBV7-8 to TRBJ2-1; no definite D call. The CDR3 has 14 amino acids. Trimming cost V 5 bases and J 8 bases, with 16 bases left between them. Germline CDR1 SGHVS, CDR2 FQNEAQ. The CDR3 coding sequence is TGTGCCAGCAGCATAACCGGACGCCGGGATGAGCAGTTCTTC. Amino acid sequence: CASSITGRRDEQFF.

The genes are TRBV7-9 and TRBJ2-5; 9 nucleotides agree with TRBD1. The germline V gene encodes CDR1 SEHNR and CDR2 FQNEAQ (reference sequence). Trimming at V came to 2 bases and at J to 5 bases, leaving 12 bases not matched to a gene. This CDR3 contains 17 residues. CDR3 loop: CASSLSFGQGTEETQYF. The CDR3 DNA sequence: TGTGCCAGCAGCTTAAGTTTTGGACAGGGGACGGAGGAGACCCAGTACTTC.

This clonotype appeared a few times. In nucleotides, the CDR3 is TGTGCCAGCAGCTTCAAAGCGGGGGGGGGGGATACGCAGTATTTT. It encodes CASSFKAGGGDTQYF. V is TRBV7-2 and J is TRBJ2-3; 10 nucleotides match TRBD2. The CDR3 spans 15 residues. Germline trimming cut 3 bases from V and 6 bases from J; bases unmatched to any gene: 6. Per the germline V gene, CDR1 is SGHTA and CDR2 is FQGNSA.

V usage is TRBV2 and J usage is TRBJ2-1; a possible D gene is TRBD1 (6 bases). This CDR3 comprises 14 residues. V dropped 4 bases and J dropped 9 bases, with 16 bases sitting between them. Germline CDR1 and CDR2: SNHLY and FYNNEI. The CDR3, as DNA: TGTGCCAGCAGTGTCGGGACAAACTGGGGTGAGCAGTTCTTC. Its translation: CASSVGTNWGEQFF.

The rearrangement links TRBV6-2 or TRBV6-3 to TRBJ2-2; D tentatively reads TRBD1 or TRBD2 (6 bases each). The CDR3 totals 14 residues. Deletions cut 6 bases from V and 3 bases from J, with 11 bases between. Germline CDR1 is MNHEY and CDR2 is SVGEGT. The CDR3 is CASSRGLHTGELFF. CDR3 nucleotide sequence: TGTGCCAGCAGCAGGGGACTGCACACCGGGGAGCTGTTTTTT.

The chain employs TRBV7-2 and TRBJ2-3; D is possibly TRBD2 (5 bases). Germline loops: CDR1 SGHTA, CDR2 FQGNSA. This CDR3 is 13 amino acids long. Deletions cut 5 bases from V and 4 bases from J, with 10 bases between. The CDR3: CASSAREADTQYF. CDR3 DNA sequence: TGTGCCAGCAGCGCCCGGGAAGCAGATACGCAGTATTTT.

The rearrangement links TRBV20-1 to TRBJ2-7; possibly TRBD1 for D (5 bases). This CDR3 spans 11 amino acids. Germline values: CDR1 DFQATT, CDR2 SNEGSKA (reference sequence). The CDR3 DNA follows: TGCATGGCACAGGCCTCCTACGAGCAGTACTTC. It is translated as CMAQASYEQYF.

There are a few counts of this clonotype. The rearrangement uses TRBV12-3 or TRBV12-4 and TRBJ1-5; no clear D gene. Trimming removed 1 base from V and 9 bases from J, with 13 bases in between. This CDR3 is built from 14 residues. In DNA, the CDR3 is TGTGCCAGCAGTTTAGGGCGTTTTGTAGGGCCCCAGCATTTT. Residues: CASSLGRFVGPQHF.